This T cell receptor beta chain was recorded in a study of blood T cell repertoires in COVID-19. At the level of the study: Researchers got acute and convalescent COVID-19 samples from the United States, Italy and Spain.

Per the authors' pipeline: Amplification from reference gene primers served as the basis for estimated nucleated cell counts. Data came from immunoSEQ multiplex PCR; TCRdb stores just in-frame clones and leaves some out. V and J calls and clone size come straight from that table; D and trimming were deduced from the DNA. Here the sample spans around 160,000 clones, roughly nine tenths being singletons. Followed over time, Seattle patients had been enrolled while infection was active. Sequenced sample: peripheral blood. The clonotype comes from a man younger than 30 with COVID-19, enrolled during active disease.

The CDR3 region is CASSLADSYTEAFF. In nucleotides, the CDR3 is TGTGCCAGCAGCTTGGCCGACAGTTACACTGAAGCTTTCTTT. The chain links TRBV5-5 to TRBJ1-1, with a weak D call TRBD1 (5 bases). The V end lost 0 bases, the J end lost 3 bases, and 9 bases lay between the germline ends. The germline V gene encodes CDR1 SGHKS and CDR2 YYEKEE (reference sequence). The CDR3 is 14 amino acids.